This T cell receptor (beta chain) was captured in a study of graft-versus-host responses after intestinal transplantation. Study-wide background: Multivisceral, liver-intestinal, or isolated intestinal grafts were transplanted into recipients. Study-wide findings and caveats: Early post-transplant falls in HvG clones accompanied the peak levels of circulating GvH clones. Some patients had graft-donor T cell macrochimerism. In their allografts, the ratios of graft-versus-host to host-versus-graft T cell clones were high.

Method: immunoSEQ multiplex PCR; TCRdb's copy keeps in-frame clones and lacks some. This table has 80,000 to 90,000 clones, almost 90% appearing once. Trimming took off 4 bases at V and 3 bases at J, with 16 bases between the two ends. Germline V CDR1 and CDR2: MNHNS, SASEGT. The CDR3 has 16 residues. Comment on this clone: Its specificity is not known.

V and J are TRBV6-1 and TRBJ2-1; D unclear. The sequencing here drew on unstimulated CD4+ T cells sorted from spleen or lymph node cells, taken before intestinal transplant. The sequence was obtained from a human donor who received an intestinal transplant. CDR3 sequence (DNA): TGTGCCAGCAGTGGACCGACTCCCCGTGGCTACAATGAGCAGTTCTTC. This sequence encodes CASSGPTPRGYNEQFF.